This T cell receptor beta chain came from a study of blood T cells in healthy people across ages. Findings and limits, study-wide: Whereas aged donors had fewer naive CD4+ cells, long-lived donors had more of them and higher diversity.

Primed by a sample-barcoded 5' primer and a J-beta primer mix, a second PCR proceeded for about 7 to 11 cycles. MiXCR was run by TCRdb on the 5' RACE reads, yielding one entry per CDR3 protein. The sample carries roughly 830,000 distinct CDR3 sequences, under 80% recorded once. Per sample, no less than 5 micrograms of total RNA were extracted. For this clonotype: No antigen is known for it.

The germline V and J ends were trimmed by 5 bases and 0 bases, with 13 bases remaining between them. The germline V gene has CDR1 MNHEY and CDR2 SMNVEV (reference sequence). The CDR3 has 15 amino acids. The clonotype comes from a man younger than 40 in good health. Sequencing used blood. This chain connects TRBV27 to TRBJ1-2, with D possibly matching TRBD1 (5 bases). DNA for the CDR3: TGTGCCAGCAGTCCAAGGGGACTTGCTAACTATGGCTACACCTTC. Protein product: CASSPRGLANYGYTF.